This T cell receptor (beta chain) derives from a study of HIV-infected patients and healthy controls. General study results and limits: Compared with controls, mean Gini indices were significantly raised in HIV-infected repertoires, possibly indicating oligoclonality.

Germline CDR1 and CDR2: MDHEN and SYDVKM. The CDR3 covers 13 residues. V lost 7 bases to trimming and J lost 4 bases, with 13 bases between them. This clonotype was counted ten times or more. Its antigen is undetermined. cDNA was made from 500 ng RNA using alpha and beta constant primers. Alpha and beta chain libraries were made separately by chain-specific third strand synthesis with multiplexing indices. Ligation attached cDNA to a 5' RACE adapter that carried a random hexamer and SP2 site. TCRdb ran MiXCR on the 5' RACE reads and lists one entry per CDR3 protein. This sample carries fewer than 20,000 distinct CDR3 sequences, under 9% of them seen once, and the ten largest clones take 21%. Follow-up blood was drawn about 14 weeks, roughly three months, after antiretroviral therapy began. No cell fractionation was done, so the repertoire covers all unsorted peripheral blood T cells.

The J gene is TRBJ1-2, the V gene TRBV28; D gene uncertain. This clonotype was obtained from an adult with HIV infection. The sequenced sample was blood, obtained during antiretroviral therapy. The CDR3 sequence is CASISGRTYGYTF. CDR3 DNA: TGTGCCAGCATTTCCGGACGGACCTATGGCTACACCTTC.